The 11 T cell receptor beta chains below come from one sample, sequenced in a study of molecular identifiers for immune sequencing clone quantification. Each CDR3 protein gets one entry after TCRdb re-called the PCR reads with MiXCR. This sample yields over 600,000 distinct CDR3 sequences, of which approximately 20% are seen a single time; roughly 0.85% belongs to the top ten. The sequencing sample was made of naive CD8+ T cells from blood, with Jurkat cell RNA spiked in. Subset meaning: FACS-sorted CD8+CD4-CCR7+CD45RA+ naive T cells. These receptor sequences come from a human donor in good health. Some libraries in this study had Jurkat cell RNA spiked in.

For this clonotype: A read error is possible here, since a much larger clone lies one base away. As the CDR3 is not closed by the conserved phenylalanine or tryptophan, this likely results from a read error. This chain connects TRBV7-8 to TRBJ1-1, with TRBD1 matching over 7 bases. The CDR3 runs to 15 residues. Germline V gene sequence: CDR1 SGHVS, CDR2 FQNEAQ. V trimming: 1 base; J trimming: 4 bases; junction bases outside the gene matches: 6. The CDR3, as DNA: TGTGCCAGCAGCTTAGAAGTCAGGGGGGGCACTGAAGCTTTCTCT. Translating it yields CASSLEVRGGTEAFS.

As regards this clonotype: At one boundary the junction diverges from the germline segment, which might be a read error. This chain connects TRBV5-3 to TRBJ1-1; D not resolved. TRBV5-3 is an ORF for which the function is uncertain. This CDR3 spans 13 amino acids. The CDR3 protein is CTSSLVGDTEAFF. The CDR3 DNA sequence: TGTACCAGCAGCTTGGTGGGTGACACTGAAGCTTTCTTT.

This clonotype was observed at least ten times. The chain links TRBV28 to TRBJ1-5, with 9 positions matching TRBD1. The J segment lost 5 bases and the V segment lost 5 bases, leaving 7 bases of the junction unmatched. Germline CDR1 and CDR2: MDHEN and SYDVKM. CDR3 length: 15 amino acids. CDR3 protein: CASSQGTGSDQPQHF. CDR3 DNA: TGTGCCAGCAGTCAAGGGACAGGGAGTGATCAGCCCCAGCATTTT.

Comments on this clonotype: This sequence may be a read error, since a much larger clone differs from it by one base. This chain connects TRBV3-1 to TRBJ2-3; D is uncertain. The germline gives CDR1 LGHDT, CDR2 YNNKEL (reference sequence). CDR3 length: 15 residues. Between the trimmed V and J ends, which lost 6 bases and 3 bases, there was a span of 16 bases. The CDR3 DNA reads as TGTGCCAGCAGACCCAGGACCTACTTGACAGATACGCAGTATTTT. This sequence encodes CASRPRTYLTDTQYF.

As concerns this clonotype: The junction and the germline gene differ at one end; a read error may be behind it. V usage is TRBV9 and J usage is TRBJ2-7; 7 positions agree with TRBD2. Germline CDR1 SGDLS, CDR2 YYNGEE. CDR3 size: 14 residues. The CDR3 DNA follows: TGTGCCAGCAGCAAGCGGGACGGACCCTACGGGCAGTACTTC. This codes for CASSKRDGPYGQYF.

This clonotype was seen a handful of times. V is TRBV6-2 or TRBV6-3 and J is TRBJ2-5; D is perhaps TRBD2 (6 bases). Trimming cost V 8 bases and J 5 bases, with 18 bases left between them. This CDR3 comprises 14 residues. CDR1 MNHEY and CDR2 SVGEGT come from the germline V gene. This CDR3 is CASAGTSPMETQYF. CDR3 bases: TGTGCCAGCGCGGGGACCTCGCCCATGGAGACCCAGTACTTC.

The V and J genes are TRBV14 and TRBJ2-3; D is unresolved. The germline CDR1 and CDR2 sequences are SGHDN and FVKESK. CDR3 length: 13 residues. V gave up 0 bases and J gave up 6 bases, with 7 bases separating them. The CDR3 is CASSQDESDTQYF. The CDR3 DNA is TGTGCCAGCAGCCAAGATGAGTCCGATACGCAGTATTTT.

Ten or more counts support this clonotype. The chain is built from TRBV27 and TRBJ2-2; D is undetermined. The CDR3 runs 11 residues. Trimming removed 6 bases at V and 5 bases at J, with 4 bases between. Germline lookup yields CDR1 MNHEY and CDR2 SMNVEV (reference sequence). CDR3 sequence: CASRTTGELFF. The CDR3 DNA sequence: TGTGCCAGCAGGACAACCGGGGAGCTGTTTTTT.

As concerns this clonotype: A much larger clone sits a single nucleotide away, making a read error possible. This chain connects TRBV4-3 to TRBJ2-7; D might be TRBD1 or TRBD2, each matching 5 bases. This CDR3 spans 15 amino acids. Germline V gives CDR1 LGHNA, CDR2 YSLEER. The CDR3, as DNA: TGCGCCAGCGGCCAATTCCCGGGACCTACCTACGAGCAGTACTTC. The encoded protein is CASGQFPGPTYEQYF.

With respect to this clonotype: It may be a read error: a sequence one base away is much more abundant. This chain uses TRBV3-1 with TRBJ2-3; unclear D gene. Germline CDR1 LGHDT, CDR2 YNNKEL (reference sequence). The V end was cut by 6 bases, the J end by 6 bases, with 19 bases between. The CDR3 loop spans 15 amino acids. Written as DNA, the CDR3 is TGTGCCAGCAGACCCGAACCGAGGATTTCGGATACGCAGTATTTT. Residues: CASRPEPRISDTQYF.

This clonotype was observed once. This sequence may be a read error, since a much larger clone differs from it by one base. V and J are TRBV28 and TRBJ1-5; D gene ambiguous. Germline V CDR1 and CDR2: MDHEN, SYDVKM. With 7 bases removed from V and 0 bases from J, the gap between germline ends came to 10 bases. This CDR3 has 14 residues. This CDR3 reads CASNSSFSNQPQHF. The CDR3 DNA reads as TGTGCCAGCAATTCCAGCTTTAGCAATCAGCCCCAGCATTTT.